One and the same sample provided the 11 T cell receptor beta chains below, sequenced in a study of cytomegalovirus exposure and HLA in healthy donors. In the PCR, 60 Vbeta and 13 Jbeta primers were used. Method: immunoSEQ multiplex PCR; TCRdb's copy keeps in-frame clones and lacks some. In the table there are some 200,000 clones, roughly four fifths of which are singletons. Sequencing was performed on PBMCs. Source of these receptors: a man over 45 in good health and CMV-seronegative.

The chain has TRBV2 and TRBJ2-1; 7 bases are a match to TRBD2. This CDR3 is built from 14 residues. Per germline, CDR1 SNHLY and CDR2 FYNNEI. V lost 4 bases to trimming and J lost 1 base; unmatched junction nucleotides: 1. CDR3 sequence: CASSGTRSYNEQFF. The CDR3 nucleotides are TGTGCCAGCAGTGGGACTAGATCCTACAATGAGCAGTTCTTC.

The chain joins TRBV30 to TRBJ1-5, with 8 bases fitting TRBD1. The CDR3 is 16 amino acids. Per the germline V gene, CDR1 is GTSNPN and CDR2 is SVGIG (reference sequence). V was pared by 4 bases and J by 5 bases, with 13 bases of the junction left unmatched. CDR3 DNA sequence: TGTGCCTGGATGGGGAAACAGGGGGTCGTAGATCAGCCCCAGCATTTT. Protein sequence: CAWMGKQGVVDQPQHF.

The chain joins TRBV7-3 to TRBJ2-2, with 12 bases identical to TRBD2. Germline values: CDR1 SGHTA, CDR2 FQGTGA. This CDR3 has 16 residues. Losses at the gene ends were 4 bases for V and 2 bases for J; bases not matched to a gene: 2. The CDR3 protein is CASSSGLAGNTGELFF. In DNA, the CDR3 is TGTGCCAGCAGCTCGGGACTAGCGGGTAACACCGGGGAGCTGTTTTTT. The whole variable domain, remainder taken from reference TRBV7-3 and TRBJ2-2, is GAGVSQTPSNKVTEKGKYVELRCDPISGHTALYWYRQSLGQGPEFLIYFQGTGAADDSGLPNDRFFAVRPEGSVSTLKIQRTERGDSAVYLCASSSGLAGNTGELFFGEGSRLTVL.

This clone was picked up a small number of times. V usage is TRBV11-3 and J usage is TRBJ2-2; D is unresolved. From germline, CDR1 is SGHNT and CDR2 YENEEA. The CDR3 loop spans 14 amino acids. V was cut by 6 bases and J by 0 bases, with 8 bases left in between. As DNA, the CDR3 is TGTGCCAGCAGTCGACATCCGAACACCGGGGAGCTGTTTTTT. Amino acid sequence: CASSRHPNTGELFF.

This rearrangement joins TRBV5-4 to TRBJ2-7; TRBD1 matches 7 bases. This CDR3 spans 15 amino acids. Trimming took 4 bases from V and 2 from J; bases not matched to a gene: 9. The germline gives CDR1 SGHNT, CDR2 YYREEE (reference sequence). CDR3 sequence (DNA): TGTGCCAGCAGCCGAGGACAGGTCTCTACCTACGAGCAGTACTTC. It codes for CASSRGQVSTYEQYF. Supplemented by reference TRBV5-4 and TRBJ2-7, the full variable domain reads ETGVTQSPTHLIKTRGQQVTLRCSSQSGHNTVSWYQQALGQGPQFIFQYYREEENGRGNFPPRFSGLQFPNYSSELNVNALELDDSALYLCASSRGQVSTYEQYFGPGTRLTVT.

The V and J genes are TRBV5-4 and TRBJ1-6; D remains unclear. The CDR3 spans 12 residues. V lost 1 base, J lost 7 bases, and 3 bases lay in between. From germline, CDR1 is SGHNT and CDR2 YYREEE (reference sequence). Here the CDR3 reads CASSLLNSPLHF. DNA for the CDR3: TGTGCCAGCAGCTTGCTGAATTCACCCCTCCACTTT.

The V gene is TRBV6-6, the J gene TRBJ2-4, with 11 nucleotides matching TRBD2. The CDR3 spans 16 residues. V shed 6 bases, J shed 1 base, and the junction held 5 bases outside the gene matches. From germline, CDR1 is MNHNY and CDR2 SVGAGI (reference sequence). CDR3 DNA: TGTGCCAGCAGCGGACTAGCGGGTACTGCCAAAAACATTCAGTACTTC. Translated, it gives CASSGLAGTAKNIQYF.

This chain links TRBV11-3 with TRBJ2-7, with no clear D. Germline CDR1 and CDR2: SGHNT and YENEEA. The germline V and J ends were trimmed by 2 bases and 7 bases, with 15 bases remaining between them. The CDR3 has 14 residues. DNA for the CDR3: TGTGCCAGCAGCTTAAACCCAGGATCTGAGGAGCAGTACTTC. Translation: CASSLNPGSEEQYF. The full variable domain, its missing parts supplied by reference TRBV11-3 and TRBJ2-7, is EAGVVQSPRYKIIEKKQPVAFWCNPISGHNTLYWYLQNLGQGPELLIRYENEEAVDDSQLPKDRFSAERLKGVDSTLKIQPAELGDSAVYLCASSLNPGSEEQYFGPGTRLTVT.

The chain links TRBV18 to TRBJ2-3; 8 bases agree with TRBD2. CDR3 length: 15 amino acids. Germline V gene lookup returns CDR1 KGHSH and CDR2 LQKENI. The V segment lost 1 base and the J segment 2 bases; nucleotides outside the gene matches: 2. The CDR3 spells CASSPLAGYTDTQYF. The CDR3 coding sequence is TGTGCCAGCTCACCACTAGCGGGGTACACAGATACGCAGTATTTT.

This clone was detected a few times. The chain carries TRBV6-4 and TRBJ1-1, with D unclear. The length of the CDR3 is 13 residues. CDR1 MRHNA and CDR2 SNTAGT come from the germline V gene. The V gene lost 6 bases and the J gene lost 0 bases, with 8 bases spanning the gap. CDR3 sequence: CASSLTLNTEAFF. The CDR3 DNA follows: TGTGCCAGCAGCCTTACACTGAACACTGAAGCTTTCTTT.

The gene calls are TRBV2 and TRBJ2-7; D gene unclear. The CDR3 contains 13 residues. V was pared by 7 bases and J by 0 bases, with 10 bases between. From germline, CDR1 is SNHLY and CDR2 FYNNEI. The CDR3 loop reads CASTGIYSYEQYF. The CDR3 DNA reads as TGTGCCAGCACCGGTATCTACTCCTACGAGCAGTACTTC.